The sample holds one count of the clone carrying this T cell receptor (beta chain). This specimen belongs to a study of blood T cell repertoires in COVID-19. Whole-study context: Both acute and convalescent COVID-19 samples were obtained from the United States, Italy and Spain. In each case, the material was cDNA or gDNA derived from T cells, B-cell-depleted T cells, or PBMCs.

Study processing details: Estimated nucleated cell counts came from reference gene primer amplification. Profiled with immunoSEQ multiplex PCR; TCRdb holds only in-frame clones, not every one. D and trimming come from the DNA, and the V and J calls and clone size come from that table. The sample has around 120,000 clones; more than 75% are singletons. The CDR3 has 15 residues. CDR1 and CDR2 (germline): SGHDT, YYEEEE. Trimming stripped 0 bases from V and 3 bases from J, with 13 bases between. The sequence came from a man aged 45-60 years with active COVID-19. Sequencing used peripheral blood. The chain recombines TRBV5-6 with TRBJ2-7; a weak D match, TRBD1 (5 bases). CDR3 protein: CASSLAGQGSYEQYF. The CDR3 nucleotides read TGTGCCAGCAGCTTGGCAGGGCAGGGAAGCTACGAGCAGTACTTC.